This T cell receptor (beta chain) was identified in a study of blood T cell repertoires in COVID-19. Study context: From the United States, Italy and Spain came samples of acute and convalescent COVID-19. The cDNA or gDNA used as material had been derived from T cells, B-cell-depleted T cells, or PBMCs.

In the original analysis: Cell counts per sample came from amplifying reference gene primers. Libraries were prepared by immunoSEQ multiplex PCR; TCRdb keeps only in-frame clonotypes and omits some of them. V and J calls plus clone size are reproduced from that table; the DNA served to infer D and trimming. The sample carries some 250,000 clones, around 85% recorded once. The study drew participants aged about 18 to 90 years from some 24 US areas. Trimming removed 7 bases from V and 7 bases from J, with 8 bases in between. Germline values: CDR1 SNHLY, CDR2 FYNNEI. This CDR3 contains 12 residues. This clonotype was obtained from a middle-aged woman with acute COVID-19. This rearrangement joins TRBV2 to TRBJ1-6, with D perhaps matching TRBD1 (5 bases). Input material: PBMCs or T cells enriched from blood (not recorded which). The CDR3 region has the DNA TGTGCCAGCACCCGGGGGAATTCACCCCTCCACTTT. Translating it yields CASTRGNSPLHF.